These 7 T cell receptor beta chains came from one sample sequenced in a study of T cell clonotyping in hematopoietic cell transplantation. The repertoire was sequenced with immunoSEQ multiplex PCR; TCRdb's copy has only in-frame clones and lacks some. The sample has 15,000 to 20,000 clones, roughly 84% seen once. The sequenced sample consisted of peripheral blood mononuclear cells. Receptors originate from a man aged 55 to 70 in good health. Some clones in this sample may be carry-over from other donors' samples.

This clone was counted between two and nine times. This rearrangement joins TRBV11-1 to TRBJ1-2; no clear D. CDR1 and CDR2 (germline): SGHAT, FQDESV (reference sequence). CDR3 size: 13 residues. Trimming took off 1 base at V and 4 bases at J, with 7 bases between the two ends. In DNA, the CDR3 is TGTGCCAGCAGCTTAGAGCAAGGCTATGGCTACACCTTC. Residues: CASSLEQGYGYTF.

CDR3 sequence reads: CASSIGGGRLAYEQYF. The CDR3 DNA reads as TGTGCCAGCAGCATAGGGGGGGGGCGGCTTGCCTACGAGCAGTACTTC. This chain joins TRBV7-9 and TRBJ2-7; D might be TRBD2 (7 bases). The CDR3 totals 16 residues. Trimming cost V 5 bases and J 2 bases, with 19 bases left between them. Germline V CDR1 and CDR2: SEHNR, FQNEAQ (reference sequence). Using reference TRBV7-9 and TRBJ2-7 for the parts outside the CDR3, the full variable domain is DTGVSQNPRHKITKRGQNVTFRCDPISEHNRLYWYRQTLGQGPEFLTYFQNEAQLEKSRLLSDRFSAERPKGSFSTLEIQRTEQGDSAMYLCASSIGGGRLAYEQYFGPGTRLTVT.

This chain connects TRBV25-1 to TRBJ1-1; D unclear. V lost 9 bases, J lost 5 bases, and 10 bases lay in between. The CDR3 sequence is 11 residues long. Germline V gene data show CDR1 as MGHDK and CDR2 as SYGVNS. The CDR3 region has the DNA TGTGCCAGTAAAGGTATGACTGAAGCTTTCTTT. This encodes CASKGMTEAFF.

The rearrangement links TRBV2 to TRBJ2-7, with 7 nucleotides matching TRBD1. CDR1 and CDR2 (germline): SNHLY, FYNNEI. Trimming at V came to 6 bases and at J to 6 bases, leaving 11 bases not matched to a gene. The CDR3 has 14 residues. The CDR3 DNA follows: TGTGCCAGCAGAAGGACAGGAACAGTTCGCGAGCAGTACTTC. Residues: CASRRTGTVREQYF.

This chain connects TRBV5-1 to TRBJ1-2; D is unclear. V dropped 0 bases and J dropped 9 bases, with 15 bases sitting between them. The CDR3 totals 14 residues. Germline values: CDR1 SGHRS, CDR2 YFSETQ. The CDR3 protein is CASSLGGPRRSYTF. CDR3 in DNA: TGCGCCAGCAGCTTGGGCGGGCCCCGGAGGAGCTACACCTTC. The variable domain in full, completed from reference TRBV5-1 and TRBJ1-2, reads KAGVTQTPRYLIKTRGQQVTLSCSPISGHRSVSWYQQTPGQGLQFLFEYFSETQRNKGNFPGRFSGRQFSNSRSEMNVSTLELGDSALYLCASSLGGPRRSYTFGSGTRLTVV.

This sequence joins TRBV7-7 and TRBJ2-7; 13 bases match TRBD2. J lost 5 bases, V lost 3 bases, and 4 bases had no gene match. The CDR3 contains 15 residues. Germline CDR1 reads SSHAT; CDR2 reads FNYEAQ (reference sequence). CDR3 coding DNA: TGTGCCAGCAGCTTGGGACTAGCGGGGACCCACGAGCAGTACTTC. Amino acids: CASSLGLAGTHEQYF.

This clone was picked up one time. The J gene is TRBJ1-6, the V gene TRBV7-2; D perhaps matches TRBD1 (6 bases). Per germline, CDR1 SGHTA and CDR2 FQGNSA. This CDR3 has 17 amino acids. V was cut by 0 bases and J by 6 bases, with 15 bases left in between. This CDR3 reads CASSLAEGGPGNSPLHF. DNA for the CDR3: TGTGCCAGCAGCTTAGCGGAGGGGGGTCCGGGTAATTCACCCCTCCACTTT.